These T cell receptor beta chains were read from a single sample in a study of glioma-infiltrating T cells after dendritic cell vaccination. Clones were sequenced by immunoSEQ multiplex PCR, and TCRdb holds only the in-frame ones, with some missing. Among some 100,000 clones listed, approximately 81% were seen once. Source: blood, taken before dendritic cell vaccination. Receptors originate from a human donor with glioblastoma. CDR3s include the opening cysteine and the closing phenylalanine or tryptophan. The D gene is left open where the match is weak. Only some rows state a clone size, as once, few, many or a class for expanded clones.

clone size	V gene	J gene	D gene	CDR3 DNA	CDR3 protein
.	TRBV27	TRBJ2-2	.	TGTGCCAGCAGTCCAAGATGGGGGGACACCGGGGAGCTGTTTTTT	CASSPRWGDTGELFF
few	TRBV6-1	TRBJ2-2	TRBD2	TGTGCCAGCAGTGAACAGCCGGGAGGACTCACCGGGGAGCTGTTTTTT	CASSEQPGGLTGELFF
.	TRBV27	TRBJ2-1	TRBD2	TGTGCCAGCAAGGGGACTAGCGGGGGGGACAATGAGCAGTTCTTC	CASKGTSGGDNEQFF
.	TRBV11-2	TRBJ2-5	TRBD2	TGTGCCAGCAGCGCTAGCGGGAGGAACGCAGAGACCCAGTACTTC	CASSASGRNAETQYF
.	TRBV5-4	TRBJ1-1	.	TGTGCCAGCAGCTTTTTAACTAAAACCCAAGAAGCTTTCTTT	CASSFLTKTQEAFF
.	TRBV10-2	TRBJ1-1	.	TGCGCCAGCAGTGAGTACGGTACCTTGAACACTGAAGCTTTCTTT	CASSEYGTLNTEAFF
once	TRBV5-1	TRBJ2-5	.	TGCGCCAGCAGCTTGAGTGCGGGGGAGACCCAGTACTTC	CASSLSAGETQYF
once	TRBV2	TRBJ1-2	.	TGTGCCAGCAGTGCGAATCCGGGGACTAACTATGGCTACACCTTC	CASSANPGTNYGYTF
.	TRBV6-7	TRBJ2-7	.	TGTGCCAGCAGGGGGACAAAGCCCCACGAGCAGTACTTC	CASRGTKPHEQYF
.	TRBV29-1	TRBJ2-7	TRBD2	TGCAGCGTTAGGACTAGCGGGAGTTACGAGCAGTACTTC	CSVRTSGSYEQYF
.	TRBV4-1	TRBJ2-7	.	TGCGCCAGCAGCCATCAACTTTCGGCGGGGACGGCAACCTACGAGCAGTACTTC	CASSHQLSAGTATYEQYF
.	TRBV28	TRBJ2-5	TRBD1	TGTGCCAGCAGTCCCCCGACAGGGGTGTATGAGACCCAGTACTTC	CASSPPTGVYETQYF
.	TRBV6-6	TRBJ2-4	.	TGTGCCACCTCTTTAGCCAAAAACATTCAGTACTTC	CATSLAKNIQYF
few	TRBV5-1	TRBJ1-4	TRBD1	TGCGCCAGCAGCTTCGACAGGGGGTACGGAGAAAAACTGTTTTTT	CASSFDRGYGEKLFF
.	TRBV7-2	TRBJ1-6	.	TGTGCCAGCAGGCCGAGGGGGAACAATTCACCCCTCCACTTT	CASRPRGNNSPLHF
.	TRBV11-3	TRBJ1-3	.	TGTGCCAGCAGCTTACCCACAGAGACCGGTGGAAACACCATATATTTT	CASSLPTETGGNTIYF
few	TRBV7-2	TRBJ1-1	.	TGTGCCAGCAGCTTAACCGACATGAACACTGAAGCTTTCTTT	CASSLTDMNTEAFF
once	TRBV5-1	TRBJ2-7	.	TGCGCCAGCAGCTTGGCCGGGCTGACTACCCTCGAGCAGTACTTC	CASSLAGLTTLEQYF
once	TRBV19	TRBJ1-2	TRBD1	TGTGCCAGTAGTATTTCGGGACAGGGCCTCTATGGCTACACCTTC	CASSISGQGLYGYTF
.	TRBV7-9	TRBJ2-7	TRBD1	TGTGCCAGCAGCCCTAGGGTCGGGACAGGGGGAGAGCAGTACTTC	CASSPRVGTGGEQYF
.	TRBV18	TRBJ1-5	.	TGTGCCAGCTCACCAAACAGAAATCAGCCCCAGCATTTT	CASSPNRNQPQHF
.	TRBV9	TRBJ1-1	.	TGTGCCAGCACCCCGGGTGGGCCAGGGAAAGGAACTGAAGCTTTCTTT	CASTPGGPGKGTEAFF
.	TRBV5-1	TRBJ2-7	TRBD2	TGCGCCAGCAGCTTGGGTAGCGGGAGGGCCTACGAGCAGTACTTC	CASSLGSGRAYEQYF
.	TRBV9	TRBJ2-7	TRBD2	TGTGCCAGCAGCGTCGGACTAGCGGGAACCTACGAGCAGTACTTC	CASSVGLAGTYEQYF
.	TRBV29-1	TRBJ2-5	.	TGCAGCGTCTCTACCTCCGGGGGTCAACAGACCCAGTACTTC	CSVSTSGGQQTQYF
.	TRBV28	TRBJ2-1	.	TGTGCCAGCAGTACAGGGTCGTGGGCCAATGAGCAGTTCTTC	CASSTGSWANEQFF
.	TRBV6-5	TRBJ2-7	TRBD1	TGTGCCAGCAGTTACGGGACAGGGGGAGGCTACGAGCAGTACTTC	CASSYGTGGGYEQYF
.	TRBV2	TRBJ1-3	.	TGTGCCATGCACAGGGAATCGTGGGGAAACACCATATATTTT	CAMHRESWGNTIYF
.	TRBV7-9	TRBJ1-2	.	TGTGCCAGCAGCTTAGATGCGCTAAGCGATGGCTACACCTTC	CASSLDALSDGYTF
.	TRBV15	TRBJ1-5	.	TGTGCCACCAGCAGAGATACACGGGGATTTCAGCCCCAGCATTTT	CATSRDTRGFQPQHF
.	TRBV28	TRBJ1-2	.	TGTGCCAGCAGTTCCTCTCGGGGCTATGGCTACACCTTC	CASSSSRGYGYTF
.	TRBV5-1	TRBJ2-3	TRBD1	TGCGCCAGCAGCATGGGACAGGGGACAGATACGCAGTATTTT	CASSMGQGTDTQYF
.	TRBV2	TRBJ2-1	.	TGTGCCAGCAGCGGGGGACTCGTCTCCTACAATGAGCAGTTCTTC	CASSGGLVSYNEQFF
.	TRBV10-3	TRBJ2-7	.	TGTGCCATCAGTGAAAACAGTCGGGGGACTCGATCCTACGAGCAGTACTTC	CAISENSRGTRSYEQYF
.	TRBV2	TRBJ2-5	.	TGTGCCAGCAGTGAAGAGGGCGGGACGGTGGAGGAGACCCAGTACTTC	CASSEEGGTVEETQYF
.	TRBV28	TRBJ2-1	TRBD1	TGTGCCAGCAAGGCAGGGGGCTGGGATGAGCAGTTCTTC	CASKAGGWDEQFF
.	TRBV18	TRBJ2-1	TRBD1	TGTGCCAGCTCGACAGGGGGATACAATGAGCAGTTCTTC	CASSTGGYNEQFF
.	TRBV11-2	TRBJ1-2	.	TGTGCCAGCAGAACCGGGACTGATCTACCTTATGGCTACACCTTC	CASRTGTDLPYGYTF
.	TRBV6-5	TRBJ2-3	TRBD1	TGTGCCAGCAGTTATGTCAGGGGGCAAGATACGCAGTATTTT	CASSYVRGQDTQYF
.	TRBV6-4	TRBJ1-5	TRBD1	TGTGCCAGCAGTCAAATGACTCCGGGACAGGGGTGTCACCAGCCCCAGCATTTT	CASSQMTPGQGCHQPQHF
.	TRBV15	TRBJ2-7	.	TGTGCCACCAGCAGAGATGAGGGCTACGAGCAGTACTTC	CATSRDEGYEQYF
.	TRBV25-1	TRBJ1-4	.	TGTGCCAGCGGAGACCTTTTCCATGTCGATGAAAAACTGTTTTTT	CASGDLFHVDEKLFF
.	TRBV6-1	TRBJ2-7	.	TGTGCCAGCAGTGAGAGCTTATGGGCATCCTACGAGCAGTACTTC	CASSESLWASYEQYF
once	TRBV9	TRBJ2-3	.	TGTGCCAGCAGCGTAGGACTCGGCACAGATACGCAGTATTTT	CASSVGLGTDTQYF
.	TRBV15	TRBJ1-6	.	TGTGCCACCAGCAGAGATTTTACTAAGAGCTCCTATAATTCACCCCTCCACTTT	CATSRDFTKSSYNSPLHF
.	TRBV5-4	TRBJ2-3	TRBD2	TGTGCCAGCAGCTTGGGCGCTAGCGGAAGCACAGATACGCAGTATTTT	CASSLGASGSTDTQYF
few	TRBV18	TRBJ1-5	TRBD1	TGTGCCAGCTCACGGGACAGGGCCCCCAATCAGCCCCAGCATTTT	CASSRDRAPNQPQHF
.	TRBV19	TRBJ2-1	.	TGTGCCACCCTTATGGCTGCGGGTCCCTCCAGTGAGCAGTTCTTC	CATLMAAGPSSEQFF
few	TRBV5-4	TRBJ2-7	TRBD2	TGTGCCAGCAGCTTGGCTAGCGGGCTTGCCTACGAGCAGTACTTC	CASSLASGLAYEQYF